These 13 T cell receptor beta chains came from one sample sequenced in a study of T cells after yellow fever vaccination. TCRdb re-called the 5' RACE reads with MiXCR, one entry per CDR3 protein. The sample lists under 300,000 distinct CDR3 sequences, around 6.7% seen once, with about 0.95% in the top ten. Sequencing was performed on CD4+ T cells sorted from PBMCs, taken on the day of the yellow fever booster vaccination. The receptors here all came from a man under 40 who received the YFV17D yellow fever vaccine.

The sample holds many counts of this clonotype. The CDR3 sequence is CASNRVGEQYF. Written as DNA, the CDR3 is TGTGCCAGCAACAGGGTGGGCGAGCAGTACTTC. The chain has TRBV7-9 and TRBJ2-7, with D perhaps TRBD1 (6 bases). CDR1 is SEHNR and CDR2 is FQNEAQ in the germline V gene (reference sequence). The CDR3 has 11 amino acids. Between the trimmed V and J ends, which lost 7 bases and 6 bases, there was a span of 10 bases. The variable domain in full, completed from reference TRBV7-9 and TRBJ2-7, reads DTGVSQNPRHKITKRGQNVTFRCDPISEHNRLYWYRQTLGQGPEFLTYFQNEAQLEKSRLLSDRFSAERPKGSFSTLEIQRTEQGDSAMYLCASNRVGEQYFGPGTRLTVT.

This clonotype showed up just a few times. V gene TRBV4-3 combines with J gene TRBJ2-7; a weak D match, TRBD2 (6 bases). V shed 1 base and J shed 4 bases, with 14 bases lying between them. The germline CDR1 and CDR2 sequences are LGHNA and YSLEER. The CDR3 runs 15 residues. CDR3 coding DNA: TGCGCCAGCAGCCAAGGCTGGGGGGTAGGGTACGAGCAGTACTTC. Its protein is CASSQGWGVGYEQYF.

In DNA form, the CDR3 reads TGCAGCGTCGCAACTTCAGGTTTTTCCACCGGGGAGCTGTTTTTT. It is translated as CSVATSGFSTGELFF. The chain links TRBV29-1 to TRBJ2-2; D uncertain. Germline V gene sequence: CDR1 SQVTM, CDR2 ANQGSEA. CDR3 length: 15 residues. Trimming cost V 6 bases and J 4 bases, with 18 bases left between them.

Ten or more counts support this clonotype. The genes are TRBV6-1 and TRBJ1-1; no clear D gene. The germline CDR1 and CDR2 sequences are MNHNS and SASEGT. The CDR3 length is 13 residues. Deletions cut 6 bases from V and 0 bases from J, with 8 bases between. CDR3 in DNA: TGTGCCAGCAGGAAAAAGATGAACACTGAAGCTTTCTTT. Translating it yields CASRKKMNTEAFF.

In this sample, this clonotype turned up many times. V is TRBV7-2 and J is TRBJ1-5; D unclear. Germline-derived CDR1 and CDR2 are SGHTA and FQGNSA. V lost 1 base, J lost 10 bases, and 11 bases lay in between. The CDR3 extends over 13 amino acids. The CDR3: CASSLVWSEPQHF. The DNA for the CDR3 is TGTGCCAGCAGCTTAGTTTGGTCTGAACCCCAGCATTTT. The full variable domain, rest sourced from reference TRBV7-2 and TRBJ1-5, is GAGVSQSPSNKVTEKGKDVELRCDPISGHTALYWYRQSLGQGLEFLIYFQGNSAPDKSGLPSDRFSAERTGGSVSTLTIQRTQQEDSAVYLCASSLVWSEPQHFGDGTRLSIL.

This clonotype was counted only a few times. The chain combines TRBV5-1 with TRBJ2-2, with 9 nucleotides matching TRBD2. V shed 5 bases, J shed 6 bases, and the junction held 11 bases outside the gene matches. Germline loops: CDR1 SGHRS, CDR2 YFSETQ. The CDR3 runs 16 residues. DNA for the CDR3: TGCGCCAGCAGTCGAACCGGGACTAGCTCTCCCGGGGAGCTGTTTTTT. Translated: CASSRTGTSSPGELFF.

This clonotype was detected only a few times. This sequence joins TRBV7-8 and TRBJ2-3; the match to TRBD2 covers 7 bases. This CDR3 region has 16 residues. Per germline, CDR1 SGHVS and CDR2 FQNEAQ. V lost 0 bases to trimming and J lost 5 bases; unmatched junction nucleotides: 8. CDR3 nucleotides: TGTGCCAGCAGCTTAGCTGCTGGGGGGGTCCAAGATACGCAGTATTTT. The encoded protein is CASSLAAGGVQDTQYF.

This clonotype occurred many times. Here the CDR3 reads CASSLGQGVYNEQFF. The CDR3 nucleotides read TGTGCCAGCAGCTTGGGACAGGGGGTATACAATGAGCAGTTCTTC. The chain recombines TRBV7-8 with TRBJ2-1; 11 bases are a match to TRBD1. J lost 4 bases, V lost 3 bases, and 2 bases had no gene match. Germline assignment: CDR1 SGHVS and CDR2 FQNEAQ. The CDR3 consists of 15 residues. The full variable domain, in which reference TRBV7-8 and TRBJ2-1 provide the parts outside the CDR3, is GAGVSQSPRYKVAKRGQDVALRCDPISGHVSLFWYQQALGQGPEFLTYFQNEAQLDKSGLPSDRFFAERPEGSVSTLKIQRTQQEDSAVYLCASSLGQGVYNEQFFGPGTRLTVL.

The chain is built from TRBV25-1 and TRBJ2-2; 14 positions agree with TRBD2. Unmatched junction bases numbered 9, after V lost 8 bases and J lost 4 bases. Germline V gives CDR1 MGHDK, CDR2 SYGVNS. The CDR3 sequence is 17 residues long. In nucleotides, the CDR3 is TGTGCCAGCTCCGGGACTAGCGGGAGTTTAGGCACCGGGGAGCTGTTTTTT. Translated: CASSGTSGSLGTGELFF.

This clonotype was counted at least ten times. The chain couples TRBV5-5 to TRBJ1-5; unclear D gene. V shed 0 bases and J shed 4 bases, with 14 bases lying between them. Germline V gene lookup returns CDR1 SGHKS and CDR2 YYEKEE (reference sequence). This CDR3 has 16 amino acids. The CDR3, as DNA: TGTGCCAGCAGCTTGGTCGGAGACTTGGTAAATCAGCCCCAGCATTTT. Protein: CASSLVGDLVNQPQHF.

This clonotype turned up a few times. The chain is built from TRBV7-9 and TRBJ1-2; possible D gene TRBD1, 6 bases. The CDR3 consists of 15 residues. The V and J ends lost 3 bases and 2 bases respectively, with 13 bases between them. CDR1 SEHNR and CDR2 FQNEAQ come from the germline V gene (reference sequence). The CDR3 DNA reads as TGTGCCAGCAGCTTGGGGGGGGCCCGGAACTATGGCTACACCTTC. It yields the protein CASSLGGARNYGYTF.

The chain has TRBV7-2 and TRBJ2-5; D gene uncertain. This CDR3 region has 13 residues. Germline V gene sequence: CDR1 SGHTA, CDR2 FQGNSA. Trimming cost V 5 bases and J 5 bases, with 12 bases left between them. The chain's CDR3 is CASSLNSGETQYF. As DNA, the CDR3 is TGTGCCAGCAGCCTTAATAGTGGGGAGACCCAGTACTTC.

This clonotype has more than one count but fewer than ten. The chain joins TRBV12-3 or TRBV12-4 to TRBJ1-1; tentatively, D is TRBD1 (5 bases). Trimming took off 6 bases at V and 6 bases at J, with 17 bases between the two ends. The CDR3 totals 14 residues. CDR3 sequence: CASSIKGSVAEAFF. CDR3 coding DNA: TGTGCCAGCAGCATAAAGGGGTCGGTCGCTGAAGCTTTCTTT.